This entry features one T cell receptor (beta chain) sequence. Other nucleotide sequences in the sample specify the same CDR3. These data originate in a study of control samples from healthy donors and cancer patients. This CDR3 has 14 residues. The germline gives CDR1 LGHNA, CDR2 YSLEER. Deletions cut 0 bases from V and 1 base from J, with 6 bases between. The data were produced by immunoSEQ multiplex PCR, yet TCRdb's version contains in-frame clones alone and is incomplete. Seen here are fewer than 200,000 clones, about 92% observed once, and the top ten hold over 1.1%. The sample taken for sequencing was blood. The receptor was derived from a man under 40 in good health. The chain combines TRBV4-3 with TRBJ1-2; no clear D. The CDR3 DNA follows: TGCGCCAGCAGCCAAGATTACGGTAACTATGGCTACACCTTC. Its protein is CASSQDYGNYGYTF.